Below, 8 T cell receptor beta chains from the same sample are listed, as sequenced in a study of T cell responses to AZD1222 COVID-19 vaccine. Libraries were prepared by immunoSEQ multiplex PCR; TCRdb keeps only in-frame clonotypes and omits some of them. The repertoire has 70,000 to 85,000 clones, just over 85% of them found once; the top ten carry 2.5%. Sequencing used peripheral blood, obtained on day 0 of AZD1222 vaccination. These receptors originate from an adult in good health.

This rearrangement joins TRBV7-3 to TRBJ2-5; 7 nucleotides agree with TRBD1. The CDR3 loop spans 13 amino acids. After removal of 6 bases from V and 3 bases from J, the junction contained 4 bases not matched to a gene. The germline V gene has CDR1 SGHTA and CDR2 FQGTGA. The CDR3 bases are TGTGCCAGCAGTACAGGGGCTAAAGAGACCCAGTACTTC. As protein: CASSTGAKETQYF.

V is TRBV5-1 and J is TRBJ2-1; 9 nucleotides match TRBD2. After removal of 0 bases from V and 5 bases from J, the junction contained 3 bases not matched to a gene. This CDR3 is built from 15 residues. Germline values: CDR1 SGHRS, CDR2 YFSETQ. The CDR3 protein is CASSLEAGGHNEQFF. The CDR3, as DNA: TGCGCCAGCAGCTTGGAAGCGGGGGGTCACAATGAGCAGTTCTTC.

This clone has a single count. V and J are TRBV5-8 and TRBJ1-5; 8 bases match TRBD1. The CDR3 runs to 16 residues. The V gene end was trimmed by 3 bases and the J gene end by 4 bases; junction bases not matched to a gene: 9. Germline CDR1 is SGHTS and CDR2 is YDEGEE. CDR3 in amino acids: CASSSYRGGTNQPQHF. As DNA, the CDR3 is TGTGCCAGCAGCTCGTACAGGGGGGGTACGAATCAGCCCCAGCATTTT.

The rearrangement links TRBV4-3 to TRBJ2-2, with D possibly being TRBD2 (5 bases). The CDR3 is 16 amino acids. Germline CDR1 is LGHNA and CDR2 is YSLEER. The V and J ends lost 1 base and 1 base respectively, with 10 bases between them. The chain's CDR3 is CASSQVSSLNTGELFF. CDR3 nucleotide sequence: TGCGCCAGCAGCCAAGTTTCTAGCTTGAACACCGGGGAGCTGTTTTTT.

J is TRBJ2-5 and V is TRBV24-1, with unresolved D. V lost 4 bases and J lost 5, with 19 bases in between. Germline V gene lookup returns CDR1 KGHDR and CDR2 SFDVKD. The CDR3 loop spans 16 amino acids. CDR3 sequence reads: CATSEESATAGETQYF. CDR3 nucleotides: TGTGCCACCAGTGAGGAGTCAGCCACGGCCGGGGAGACCCAGTACTTC.

This rearrangement joins TRBV24-1 to TRBJ1-2, with TRBD1 as a possible D gene (6 bases). The CDR3 loop spans 13 amino acids. Germline V gene data show CDR1 as KGHDR and CDR2 as SFDVKD. V dropped 10 bases and J dropped 2 bases, with 13 bases sitting between them. CDR3 nucleotides: TGTGCCACTTGGACAGACCGAAACTATGGCTACACCTTC. It specifies CATWTDRNYGYTF.

CDR3 DNA sequence: TGCGCCAGCAAGATTGGGCCTGGGACTGACTTAGGGGAGCAGTACTTC. Translated: CASKIGPGTDLGEQYF. The chain joins TRBV5-1 to TRBJ2-7, with D possibly being TRBD2 (6 bases). Trimming took off 6 bases at V and 7 bases at J, with 26 bases between the two ends. The CDR3 extends over 16 amino acids. Germline lookup yields CDR1 SGHRS and CDR2 YFSETQ.

V gene TRBV24-1 combines with J gene TRBJ1-2, with D maybe TRBD1 (6 bases). The CDR3 consists of 11 residues. In germline, CDR1 is KGHDR, CDR2 SFDVKD. Between the trimmed V and J ends, which lost 5 bases and 8 bases, there was a span of 8 bases. This CDR3 is CATSGDNGYTF. The CDR3 DNA sequence: TGTGCCACCAGTGGGGACAACGGCTACACCTTC.